The 4 T cell receptor beta chains below come from one sample, sequenced in a study of technical replicates of blood from a handful of donors. TCRdb keeps only in-frame clones here, not all; method: immunoSEQ multiplex PCR. The data contain about 79,000 clones, 85% to 95% of them singletons. The sample was T cells isolated from PBMCs. The receptors were gathered from a human donor in good health.

This clone has just one count. The chain links TRBV6-1 to TRBJ2-5, with TRBD2 matching over 11 bases. Per germline, CDR1 MNHNS and CDR2 SASEGT. The CDR3 totals 10 residues. Unmatched junction bases numbered 0, after V lost 6 bases and J lost 12 bases. CDR3 coding DNA: TGTGCCAGCAGGGGACTAGCGGAGTACTTC. Amino acid sequence: CASRGLAEYF.

The rearrangement links TRBV11-3 to TRBJ2-7; 8 bases match TRBD2. Germline CDR1 reads SGHNT; CDR2 reads YENEEA. CDR3 length: 17 amino acids. The ends lost 5 bases at V and 6 bases at J; junction bases unmatched: 18. In DNA form, the CDR3 reads TGTGCCAGCAGCCCCACCCTGGCGGGGGGCAGGTCTGGCGAGCAGTACTTC. This translates into CASSPTLAGGRSGEQYF.

The rearrangement joins TRBV7-6 to TRBJ2-5, with 8 bases aligning to TRBD1. CDR1 is SGHVS and CDR2 is FNYEAQ in the germline V gene. The CDR3 runs to 17 residues. Germline trimming cut 0 bases from V and 7 bases from J; bases unmatched to any gene: 13. The CDR3: CASSLASPETGVGTQYF. DNA for the CDR3: TGTGCCAGCAGCTTAGCTTCTCCCGAGACAGGGGTGGGGACCCAGTACTTC.

The rearrangement joins TRBV7-2 to TRBJ1-5; possible D gene TRBD1, 6 bases. CDR3 size: 17 residues. Germline V lookup: CDR1 SGHTA, CDR2 FQGNSA. V lost 3 bases to trimming and J lost 5 bases, with 20 bases between them. CDR3 in amino acids: CASSLVAGGAADQPQHF. As DNA, the CDR3 is TGTGCCAGCAGCTTGGTTGCTGGGGGCGCGGCGGATCAGCCCCAGCATTTT.